Below are 22 T cell receptor beta chains sequenced from a single sample in a study of cytomegalovirus exposure and HLA in healthy donors (dated by TCRdb to the late 2010s). Libraries were made using the immunoSEQ multiplex PCR assay. A mixture of 60 forward primers for TCR Vbeta segments and 13 reverse primers for TCR Jbeta segments was used in the multiplex PCR. The clones in this table, taken by TCRdb from immuneACCESS, are in-frame only. Not every clone is retained; where verified, under half of the shortfall comes from an unresolved V gene, and the cause of the rest is unknown. Here the sample has some 200,000 clones; about 80% occur a single time. The ten largest account for around 2% of the sample. Sequencing used PBMCs. The receptors here all came from a woman in her twenties or thirties in good health and CMV-seropositive.

The rearrangement links TRBV7-2 to TRBJ2-2; possible D gene TRBD2, 6 bases. Germline V gene sequence: CDR1 SGHTA, CDR2 FQGNSA. V lost 1 base and J 6 bases, leaving 12 bases between the germline ends. There are 15 residues in the CDR3. In DNA form, the CDR3 reads TGTGCCAGCAGCTTAGACGGGGGTTTCGCCGGGGAGCTGTTTTTT. This sequence encodes CASSLDGGFAGELFF.

The rearrangement joins TRBV4-3 to TRBJ1-5; 9 bases align to TRBD1. CDR1 LGHNA and CDR2 YSLEER come from the germline V gene. This CDR3 is 18 amino acids long. Unmatched junction bases numbered 7, after V lost 0 bases and J lost 1 base. The CDR3 nucleotides are TGCGCCAGCAGCCAAGAGAGGGGACAGGGCTGGAGCAATCAGCCCCAGCATTTT. It is translated as CASSQERGQGWSNQPQHF.

The chain recombines TRBV6-5 with TRBJ1-2; 9 positions agree with TRBD1. Germline values: CDR1 MNHEY, CDR2 SVGAGI. The CDR3 runs to 15 residues. The V segment lost 4 bases and the J segment 5 bases; nucleotides outside the gene matches: 8. The DNA for the CDR3 is TGTGCCAGCAGTTCCCCCTCCGGGACAGGGTATGGCTACACCTTC. This gives the protein CASSSPSGTGYGYTF.

The chain carries TRBV2 and TRBJ2-1, with D possibly TRBD2 on 5 matching bases. Germline V lookup: CDR1 SNHLY, CDR2 FYNNEI. The CDR3 is made up of 14 amino acids. The V end was cut by 6 bases, the J end by 6 bases, with 15 bases between. CDR3 sequence reads: CASSPDYTSNEQFF. The CDR3 DNA reads TGTGCCAGCAGCCCCGACTACACCTCCAATGAGCAGTTCTTC.

V and J are TRBV5-6 and TRBJ1-2, with TRBD1 matching over 8 bases. This CDR3 comprises 14 residues. The germline gives CDR1 SGHDT, CDR2 YYEEEE. Trimming cost V 9 bases and J 2 bases; bases outside gene matches: 9. CDR3 in DNA: TGTGCCACTCGACGGGACAGGATAAACTATGGCTACACCTTC. Translated, it gives CATRRDRINYGYTF.

The chain has TRBV4-3 and TRBJ2-1; 9 nucleotides match TRBD2. There are 17 residues in the CDR3. Germline V CDR1 and CDR2: LGHNA, YSLEER. The J segment lost 2 bases and the V segment lost 1 base, leaving 6 bases of the junction unmatched. CDR3 sequence: CASSQALAGNPYNEQFF. The CDR3 DNA is TGCGCCAGCAGCCAAGCCCTAGCGGGAAATCCCTACAATGAGCAGTTCTTC.

V is TRBV5-1 and J is TRBJ2-3; TRBD2 matches at 7 bases. With V trimmed by 3 bases and J by 6 bases, 7 bases remained unmatched. Germline V gives CDR1 SGHRS, CDR2 YFSETQ. The CDR3 sequence is 14 residues long. CDR3 bases: TGCGCCAGCAGCTGGGGCCCGGGAGGTGATACGCAGTATTTT. The encoded protein is CASSWGPGGDTQYF. Complete variable domain (other parts from reference TRBV5-1 and TRBJ2-3): KAGVTQTPRYLIKTRGQQVTLSCSPISGHRSVSWYQQTPGQGLQFLFEYFSETQRNKGNFPGRFSGRQFSNSRSEMNVSTLELGDSALYLCASSWGPGGDTQYFGPGTRLTVL.

V and J are TRBV29-1 and TRBJ1-1; D unclear. V was cut by 4 bases and J by 1 base, with 10 bases left in between. The CDR3 covers 13 residues. Germline V gene lookup returns CDR1 SQVTM and CDR2 ANQGSEA. The CDR3 coding sequence is TGCAGCGTTGGGAGGCGAGAGAACACTGAAGCTTTCTTT. This translates into CSVGRRENTEAFF.

The chain joins TRBV28 to TRBJ1-2, with 7 positions matching TRBD1. The CDR3 consists of 14 residues. Germline V lookup: CDR1 MDHEN, CDR2 SYDVKM. With 5 bases clipped from V and 0 bases from J, the junction kept 3 bases outside the gene matches. This CDR3 reads CASSTGTANYGYTF. The CDR3 DNA follows: TGTGCCAGCAGTACCGGGACAGCTAACTATGGCTACACCTTC.

Ten or more counts support this clone. The gene calls are TRBV7-2 and TRBJ2-1, with D perhaps TRBD2 (5 bases). Germline CDR1 and CDR2: SGHTA and FQGNSA. The CDR3 extends over 15 amino acids. V was trimmed by 4 bases and J by 5 bases, leaving 15 bases between them. CDR3 sequence (DNA): TGTGCCAGCAGCTCATTGGGGTTCGGGGACAATGAGCAGTTCTTC. Its protein is CASSSLGFGDNEQFF.

The J gene is TRBJ1-4, the V gene TRBV9; the D gene is possibly TRBD1 (5 bases). This CDR3 has 15 amino acids. Germline CDR1 is SGDLS and CDR2 is YYNGEE. The V gene lost 2 bases and the J gene lost 5 bases, with 13 bases spanning the gap. The CDR3 bases are TGTGCCAGCAGCGTGGAGGGGATTCGCAATGAAAAACTGTTTTTT. This sequence encodes CASSVEGIRNEKLFF.

The chain combines TRBV5-1 with TRBJ2-5; perhaps TRBD2 as D (5 bases). Trimming took 4 bases from V and 1 from J, leaving 11 bases between them. CDR1 and CDR2 (germline): SGHRS, YFSETQ. This CDR3 comprises 14 residues. In DNA, the CDR3 is TGCGCCAGCAGCCGGCGGGTGGGCCAAGAGACCCAGTACTTC. Residues: CASSRRVGQETQYF.

This chain links TRBV30 with TRBJ1-2; 7 bases align to TRBD1. Trimming cost V 4 bases and J 6 bases; bases outside gene matches: 23. This CDR3 is built from 18 residues. Germline values: CDR1 GTSNPN, CDR2 SVGIG (reference sequence). The CDR3 reads CAWTPGQPILIIVDGYTF. The CDR3 DNA is TGTGCCTGGACCCCGGGACAGCCCATTTTAATAATAGTTGATGGCTACACCTTC.

The rearrangement joins TRBV14 to TRBJ1-1, with 8 positions matching TRBD1. CDR1 SGHDN and CDR2 FVKESK come from the germline V gene. The CDR3 consists of 13 residues. The ends lost 10 bases at V and 3 bases at J; junction bases unmatched: 7. The CDR3 nucleotides read TGTGCCACCCAGGGGGCCTTGTACACTGAAGCTTTCTTT. This sequence encodes CATQGALYTEAFF.

The sample holds a few counts of this clone. The gene calls are TRBV7-9 and TRBJ2-3; tentatively, D is TRBD1 (5 bases). The CDR3 consists of 12 residues. V was cut by 5 bases and J by 6 bases, with 9 bases left in between. Germline V gene data show CDR1 as SEHNR and CDR2 as FQNEAQ (reference sequence). CDR3 residues: CASSPSGDTQYF. CDR3 sequence (DNA): TGTGCCAGCAGCCCCTCAGGGGATACGCAGTATTTT.

The CDR3 DNA sequence: TGTGCCAGCAGTTTATGGGCTAGGTCTGAAGCTTTCTTT. It yields the protein CASSLWARSEAFF. The V gene is TRBV28, the J gene TRBJ1-1; no definite D call. This CDR3 is built from 13 residues. The germline V gene has CDR1 MDHEN and CDR2 SYDVKM. Trimming removed 0 bases from V and 6 bases from J, with 8 bases in between.

The chain couples TRBV5-8 to TRBJ2-7; a possible D gene is TRBD2 (6 bases). V was trimmed by 5 bases and J by 7 bases, leaving 10 bases between them. This CDR3 has 11 amino acids. Germline CDR1 is SGHTS and CDR2 is YDEGEE. The CDR3 DNA reads as TGTGCCAGCAGATTTGGGGGGGAGCAGTACTTC. This translates into CASRFGGEQYF.

V usage is TRBV9 and J usage is TRBJ2-7; 10 positions match TRBD2. V lost 0 bases and J lost 0; bases outside the gene matches: 3. Germline CDR1 is SGDLS and CDR2 is YYNGEE. This CDR3 comprises 16 residues. The CDR3 nucleotides are TGTGCCAGCAGCGTAGATCTAGCGGGGGACTCCTACGAGCAGTACTTC. As protein: CASSVDLAGDSYEQYF.

The V and J genes are TRBV6-1 and TRBJ2-7; 16 nucleotides align to TRBD2. The CDR3 consists of 16 residues. V shed 3 bases, J shed 3 bases, and the junction held 2 bases outside the gene matches. Germline CDR1 and CDR2: MNHNS and SASEGT. Here the CDR3 DNA reads TGTGCCAGCAGTGAGGGACTAGCGGGAGGGTACTACGAGCAGTACTTC. Its translation: CASSEGLAGGYYEQYF.

This clone has just a few counts. The V gene is TRBV2, the J gene TRBJ1-5; 9 nucleotides match TRBD1. The V gene's germline CDR1 is SNHLY and CDR2 FYNNEI. V was pared by 3 bases and J by 5 bases, with 11 bases of the junction left unmatched. The CDR3 extends over 17 amino acids. Written as DNA, the CDR3 is TGTGCCAGCAGTGAGCTCCACCCCGGGACAGGGTATCAGCCCCAGCATTTT. It yields the protein CASSELHPGTGYQPQHF.

The chain is built from TRBV9 and TRBJ2-7, with D possibly TRBD1 on 7 matching bases. The CDR3 runs to 15 residues. The germline V gene has CDR1 SGDLS and CDR2 YYNGEE. The V end was cut by 0 bases, the J end by 3 bases, with 13 bases between. CDR3 coding DNA: TGTGCCAGCAGCGTAGAGCCAGGGGGGTACTACGAGCAGTACTTC. This translates into CASSVEPGGYYEQYF.

This clone has only a few counts. The rearrangement uses TRBV7-9 and TRBJ2-5; 11 nucleotides agree with TRBD2. Germline V gene sequence: CDR1 SEHNR, CDR2 FQNEAQ (reference sequence). Trimming cost V 6 bases and J 3 bases; bases outside gene matches: 0. The CDR3 extends over 13 amino acids. This CDR3 reads CASRGLAEETQYF. The DNA for the CDR3 is TGTGCCAGCAGGGGACTAGCGGAAGAGACCCAGTACTTC.